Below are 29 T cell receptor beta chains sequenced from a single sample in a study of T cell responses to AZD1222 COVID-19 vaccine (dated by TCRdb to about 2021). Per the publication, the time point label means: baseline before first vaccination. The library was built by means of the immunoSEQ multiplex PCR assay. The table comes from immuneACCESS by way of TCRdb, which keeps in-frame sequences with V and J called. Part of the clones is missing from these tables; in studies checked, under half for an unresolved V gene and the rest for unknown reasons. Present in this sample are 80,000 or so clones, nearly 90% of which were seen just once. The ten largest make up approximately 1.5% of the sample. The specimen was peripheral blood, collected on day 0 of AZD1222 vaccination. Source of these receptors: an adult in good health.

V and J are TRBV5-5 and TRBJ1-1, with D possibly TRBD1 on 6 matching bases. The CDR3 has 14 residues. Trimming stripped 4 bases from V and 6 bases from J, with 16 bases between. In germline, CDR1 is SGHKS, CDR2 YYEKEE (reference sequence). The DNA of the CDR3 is TGTGCCAGCAGCCTAACTACAGGGCCGGCTGAAGCTTTCTTT. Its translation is CASSLTTGPAEAFF.

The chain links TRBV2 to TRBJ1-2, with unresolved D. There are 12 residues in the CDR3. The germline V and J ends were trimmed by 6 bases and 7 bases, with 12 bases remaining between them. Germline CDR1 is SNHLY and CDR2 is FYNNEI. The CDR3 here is CASRPDHPGYTF. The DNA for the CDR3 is TGTGCCAGCAGACCAGACCATCCTGGCTACACCTTC. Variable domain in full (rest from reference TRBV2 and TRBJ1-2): EPEVTQTPSHQVTQMGQEVILRCVPISNHLYFYWYRQILGQKVEFLVSFYNNEISEKSEIFDDQFSVERPDGSNFTLKIRSTKLEDSAMYFCASRPDHPGYTFGSGTRLTVV.

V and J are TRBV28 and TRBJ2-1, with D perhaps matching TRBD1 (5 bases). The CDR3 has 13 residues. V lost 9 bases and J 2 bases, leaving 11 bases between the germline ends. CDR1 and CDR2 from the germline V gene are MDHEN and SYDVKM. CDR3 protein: CASTGHPYNEQFF. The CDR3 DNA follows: TGTGCCAGTACTGGACATCCCTACAATGAGCAGTTCTTC.

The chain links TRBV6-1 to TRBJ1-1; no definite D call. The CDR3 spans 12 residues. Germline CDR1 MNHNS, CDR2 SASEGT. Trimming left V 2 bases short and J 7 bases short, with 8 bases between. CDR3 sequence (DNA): TGTGCCAGCAGTGAAATGGCAGTTGAAGCTTTCTTT. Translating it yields CASSEMAVEAFF.

The CDR3 region is CASSGGNRERKAFF. Written as DNA, the CDR3 is TGCGCCAGCTCTGGTGGGAACAGGGAGAGGAAAGCTTTCTTT. This chain uses TRBV10-1 with TRBJ1-1; D might be TRBD1 (6 bases). Germline lookup yields CDR1 WNHNN and CDR2 SYGVQD (reference sequence). V was clipped by 8 bases and J by 9 bases, with 22 bases between them. The CDR3 runs to 14 residues.

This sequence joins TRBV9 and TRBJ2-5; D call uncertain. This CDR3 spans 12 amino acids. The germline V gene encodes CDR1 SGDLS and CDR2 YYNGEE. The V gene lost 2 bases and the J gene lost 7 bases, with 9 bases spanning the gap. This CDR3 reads CASSVDPGTQYF. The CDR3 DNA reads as TGTGCCAGCAGCGTGGACCCCGGGACCCAGTACTTC. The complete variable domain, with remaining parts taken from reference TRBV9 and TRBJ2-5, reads DSGVTQTPKHLITATGQRVTLRCSPRSGDLSVYWYQQSLDQGLQFLIQYYNGEERAKGNILERFSAQQFPDLHSELNLSSLELGDSALYFCASSVDPGTQYFGPGTRLLVL.

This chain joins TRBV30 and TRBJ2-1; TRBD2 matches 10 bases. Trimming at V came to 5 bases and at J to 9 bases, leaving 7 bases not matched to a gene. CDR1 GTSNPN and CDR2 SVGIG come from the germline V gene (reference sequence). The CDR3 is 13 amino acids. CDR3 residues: CAWEREGRSEQFF. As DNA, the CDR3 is TGTGCCTGGGAGCGGGAGGGCCGAAGTGAGCAGTTCTTC.

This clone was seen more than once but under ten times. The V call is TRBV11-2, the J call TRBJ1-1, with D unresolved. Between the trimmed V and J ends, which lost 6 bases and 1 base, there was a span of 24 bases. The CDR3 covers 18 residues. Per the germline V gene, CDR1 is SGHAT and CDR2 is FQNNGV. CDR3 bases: TGTGCCAGCAGTAGACGTTACCTTCGGGCCGGAGAGAACACTGAAGCTTTCTTT. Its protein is CASSRRYLRAGENTEAFF. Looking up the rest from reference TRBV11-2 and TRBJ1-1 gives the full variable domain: EAGVAQSPRYKIIEKRQSVAFWCNPISGHATLYWYQQILGQGPKLLIQFQNNGVVDDSQLPKDRFSAERLKGVDSTLKIQPAKLEDSAVYLCASSRRYLRAGENTEAFFGQGTRLTVV.

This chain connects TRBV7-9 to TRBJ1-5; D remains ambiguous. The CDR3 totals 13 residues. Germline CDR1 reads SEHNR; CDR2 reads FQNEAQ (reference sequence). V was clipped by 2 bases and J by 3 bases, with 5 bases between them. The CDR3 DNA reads TGTGCCAGCAGCTTAAATGTCAATCAGCCCCAGCATTTT. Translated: CASSLNVNQPQHF.

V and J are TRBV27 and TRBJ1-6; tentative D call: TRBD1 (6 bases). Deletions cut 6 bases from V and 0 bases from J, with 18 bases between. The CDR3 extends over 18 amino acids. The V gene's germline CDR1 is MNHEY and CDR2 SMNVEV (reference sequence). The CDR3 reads CASSLGGRLSSYNSPLHF. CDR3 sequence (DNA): TGTGCCAGCAGCCTCGGGGGCCGACTATCCTCCTATAATTCACCCCTCCACTTT.

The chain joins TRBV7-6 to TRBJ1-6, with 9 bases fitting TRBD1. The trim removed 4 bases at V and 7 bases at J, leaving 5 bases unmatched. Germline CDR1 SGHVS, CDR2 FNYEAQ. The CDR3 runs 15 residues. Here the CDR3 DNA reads TGTGCCAGCAGCTCACGGACAGGGGAAAATTCACCCCTCCACTTT. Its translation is CASSSRTGENSPLHF.

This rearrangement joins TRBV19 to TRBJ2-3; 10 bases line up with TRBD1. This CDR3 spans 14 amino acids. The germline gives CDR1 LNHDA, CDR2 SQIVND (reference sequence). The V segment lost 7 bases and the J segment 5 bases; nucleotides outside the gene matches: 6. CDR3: CASTGTGELDTQYF. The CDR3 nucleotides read TGTGCCAGTACCGGGACAGGGGAATTAGATACGCAGTATTTT. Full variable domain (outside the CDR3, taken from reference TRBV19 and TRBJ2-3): DGGITQSPKYLFRKEGQNVTLSCEQNLNHDAMYWYRQDPGQGLRLIYYSQIVNDFQKGDIAEGYSVSREKKESFPLTVTSAQKNPTAFYLCASTGTGELDTQYFGPGTRLTVL.

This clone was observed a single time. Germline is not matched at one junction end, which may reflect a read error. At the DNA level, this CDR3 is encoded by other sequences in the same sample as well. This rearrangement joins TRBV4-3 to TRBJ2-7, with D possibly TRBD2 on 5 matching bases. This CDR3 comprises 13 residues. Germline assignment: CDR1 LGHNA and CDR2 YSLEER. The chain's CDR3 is CASSLTPGGEQYF. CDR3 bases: TGCGCCAGTAGCCTCACCCCCGGAGGCGAGCAGTACTTC.

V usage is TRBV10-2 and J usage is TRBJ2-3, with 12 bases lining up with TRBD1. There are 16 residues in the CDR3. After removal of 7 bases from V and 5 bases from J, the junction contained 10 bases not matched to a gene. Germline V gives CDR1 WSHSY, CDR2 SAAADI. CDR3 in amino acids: CASIEPGQGAGDTQYF. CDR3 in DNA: TGCGCCAGCATTGAACCGGGACAGGGGGCGGGAGATACGCAGTATTTT.

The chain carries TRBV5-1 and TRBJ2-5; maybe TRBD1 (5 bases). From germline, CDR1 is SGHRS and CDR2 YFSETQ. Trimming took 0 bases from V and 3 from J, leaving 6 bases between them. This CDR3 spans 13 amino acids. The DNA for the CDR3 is TGCGCCAGCAGCTTGGAACAGGAAGAGACCCAGTACTTC. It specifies CASSLEQEETQYF.

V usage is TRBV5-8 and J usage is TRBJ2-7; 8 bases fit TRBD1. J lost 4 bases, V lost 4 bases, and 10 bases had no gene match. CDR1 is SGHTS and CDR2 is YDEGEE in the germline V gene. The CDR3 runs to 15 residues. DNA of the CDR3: TGTGCCAGCAGCCCCCGGACAGGGTTAGGATACGAGCAGTACTTC. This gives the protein CASSPRTGLGYEQYF.

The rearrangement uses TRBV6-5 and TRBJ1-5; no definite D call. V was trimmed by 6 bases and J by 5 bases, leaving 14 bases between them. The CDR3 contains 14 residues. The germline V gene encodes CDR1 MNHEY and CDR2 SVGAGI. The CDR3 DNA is TGTGCCAGCAGGCTTCAAGAAAGATATCAGCCCCAGCATTTT. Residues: CASRLQERYQPQHF.

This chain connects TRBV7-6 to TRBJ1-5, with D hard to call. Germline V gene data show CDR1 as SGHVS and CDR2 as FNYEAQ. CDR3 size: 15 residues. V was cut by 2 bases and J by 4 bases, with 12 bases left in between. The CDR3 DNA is TGTGCCAGCAGCTTAATTGAGGGCCCGAATCAGCCCCAGCATTTT. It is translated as CASSLIEGPNQPQHF.

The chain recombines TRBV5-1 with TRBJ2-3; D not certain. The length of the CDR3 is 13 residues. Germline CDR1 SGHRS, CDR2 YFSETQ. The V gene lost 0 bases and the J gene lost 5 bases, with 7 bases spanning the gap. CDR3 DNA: TGCGCCAGCAGCTTGGGGGCGAGAGATACGCAGTATTTT. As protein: CASSLGARDTQYF. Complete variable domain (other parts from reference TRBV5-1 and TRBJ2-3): KAGVTQTPRYLIKTRGQQVTLSCSPISGHRSVSWYQQTPGQGLQFLFEYFSETQRNKGNFPGRFSGRQFSNSRSEMNVSTLELGDSALYLCASSLGARDTQYFGPGTRLTVL.

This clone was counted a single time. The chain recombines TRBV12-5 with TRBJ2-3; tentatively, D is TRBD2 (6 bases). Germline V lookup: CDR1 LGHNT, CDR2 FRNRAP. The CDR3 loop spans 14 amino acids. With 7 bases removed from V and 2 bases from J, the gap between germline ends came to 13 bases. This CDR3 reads CASATWGDTDTQYF. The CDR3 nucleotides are TGTGCTAGTGCTACTTGGGGGGACACAGATACGCAGTATTTT.

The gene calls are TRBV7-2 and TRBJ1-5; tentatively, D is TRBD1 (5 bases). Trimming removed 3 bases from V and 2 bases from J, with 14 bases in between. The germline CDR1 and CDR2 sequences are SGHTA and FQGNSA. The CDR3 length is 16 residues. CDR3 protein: CASSFGGDGRNQPQHF. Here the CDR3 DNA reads TGTGCCAGCAGCTTTGGGGGGGATGGTCGCAATCAGCCCCAGCATTTT.

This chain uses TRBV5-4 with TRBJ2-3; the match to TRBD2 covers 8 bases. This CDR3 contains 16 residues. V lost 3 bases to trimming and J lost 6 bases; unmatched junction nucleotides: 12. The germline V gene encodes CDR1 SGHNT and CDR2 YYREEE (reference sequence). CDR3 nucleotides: TGTGCCAGCAGCTCAGAGACTAGCGCAAAAGCGGATACGCAGTATTTT. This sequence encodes CASSSETSAKADTQYF.

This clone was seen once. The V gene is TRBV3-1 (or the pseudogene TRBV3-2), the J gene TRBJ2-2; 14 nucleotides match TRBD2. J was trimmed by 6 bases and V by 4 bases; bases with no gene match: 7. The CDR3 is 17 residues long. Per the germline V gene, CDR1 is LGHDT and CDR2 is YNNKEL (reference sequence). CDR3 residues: CASSLTGLAGDPGELFF. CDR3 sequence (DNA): TGTGCCAGCAGCCTCACGGGACTAGCGGGAGATCCCGGGGAGCTGTTTTTT.

The CDR3 sequence: CASSPYPGLAGGGETQYF. CDR3 nucleotides: TGTGCCAGCAGTCCATACCCGGGACTAGCGGGAGGGGGAGAGACCCAGTACTTC. The chain recombines TRBV27 with TRBJ2-5; 16 nucleotides align to TRBD2. The CDR3 totals 18 residues. Germline V lookup: CDR1 MNHEY, CDR2 SMNVEV (reference sequence). V was clipped by 5 bases and J by 4 bases; unmatched bases: 10.

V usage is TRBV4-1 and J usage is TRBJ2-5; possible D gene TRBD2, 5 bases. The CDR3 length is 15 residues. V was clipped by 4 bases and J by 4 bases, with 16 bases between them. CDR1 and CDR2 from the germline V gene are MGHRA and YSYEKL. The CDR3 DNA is TGCGCCAGCAGCCTCTCGGCGGGCGGAGGAGAGACCCAGTACTTC. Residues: CASSLSAGGGETQYF.

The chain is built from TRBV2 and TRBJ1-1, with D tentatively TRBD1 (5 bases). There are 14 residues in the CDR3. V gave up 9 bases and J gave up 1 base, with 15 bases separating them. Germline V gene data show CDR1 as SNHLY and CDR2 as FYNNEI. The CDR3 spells CARRRQYGNTEAFF. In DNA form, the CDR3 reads TGTGCCAGGAGACGACAGTATGGGAACACTGAAGCTTTCTTT.

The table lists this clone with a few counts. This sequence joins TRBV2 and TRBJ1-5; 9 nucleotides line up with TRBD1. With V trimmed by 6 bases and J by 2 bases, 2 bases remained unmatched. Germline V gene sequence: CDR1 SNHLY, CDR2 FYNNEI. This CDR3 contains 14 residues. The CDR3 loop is CASSGQGRNQPQHF. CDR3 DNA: TGTGCCAGCAGCGGACAGGGGCGCAATCAGCCCCAGCATTTT.

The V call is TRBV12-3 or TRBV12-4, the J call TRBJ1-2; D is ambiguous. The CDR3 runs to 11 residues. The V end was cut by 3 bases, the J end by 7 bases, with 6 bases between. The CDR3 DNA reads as TGTGCCAGCAGTTTTGATGGTGGCTACACCTTC. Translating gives CASSFDGGYTF.

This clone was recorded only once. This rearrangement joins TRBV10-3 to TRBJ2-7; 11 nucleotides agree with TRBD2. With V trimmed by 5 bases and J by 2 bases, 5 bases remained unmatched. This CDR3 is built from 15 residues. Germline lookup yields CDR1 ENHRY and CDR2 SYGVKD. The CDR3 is CAISHGTSGTYEQYF. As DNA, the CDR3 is TGTGCCATCAGTCACGGGACTAGCGGTACCTACGAGCAGTACTTC.